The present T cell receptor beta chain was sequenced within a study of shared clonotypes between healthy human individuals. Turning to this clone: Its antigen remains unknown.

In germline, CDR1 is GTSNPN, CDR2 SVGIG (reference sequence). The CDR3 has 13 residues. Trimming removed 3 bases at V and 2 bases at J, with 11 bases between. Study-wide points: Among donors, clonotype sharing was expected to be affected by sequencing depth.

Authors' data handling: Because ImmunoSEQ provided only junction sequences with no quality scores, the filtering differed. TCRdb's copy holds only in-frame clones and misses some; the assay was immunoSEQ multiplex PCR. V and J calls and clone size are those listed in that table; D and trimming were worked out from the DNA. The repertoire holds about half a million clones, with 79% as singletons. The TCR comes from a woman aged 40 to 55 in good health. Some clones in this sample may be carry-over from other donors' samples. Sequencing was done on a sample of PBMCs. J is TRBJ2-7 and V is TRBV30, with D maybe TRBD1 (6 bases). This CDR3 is CAWRLSGAYEQYF. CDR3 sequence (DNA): TGTGCCTGGAGATTATCAGGGGCCTACGAGCAGTACTTC.